The T cell receptor beta chain described here comes from a study of lymphopenia after photon versus proton radiotherapy. The CDR3 extends over 15 amino acids. The junction had 7 bases not matched to a gene; V was cut back by 4 bases and J by 3 bases. Per the germline V gene, CDR1 is MNHEY and CDR2 is SVGAGI. The protocol was immunoSEQ multiplex PCR, while the TCRdb copy is restricted to in-frame clones and leaves out a portion. The sample holds about 30,000 clones, more than 75% seen once. Here the sequenced sample was peripheral blood, taken from a patient treated with proton-based radiotherapy. The sequence was collected from a woman between 55 and 75 years old with cholangiocarcinoma. Some clones in this sample may be carry-over from other donors' samples. The chain couples TRBV6-5 to TRBJ2-7; 9 bases fit TRBD1. CDR3: CASSSTGTGIYEQYF. For the CDR3, the DNA is TGTGCCAGCAGTTCCACCGGGACAGGGATCTACGAGCAGTACTTC.